Each of the 28 T cell receptor beta chains below was sequenced from the same sample in a study of neurological immune-mediated disorders. TCRdb called the 5' RACE reads again in MiXCR, with one record for every CDR3 protein. The sample records around 83,000 distinct CDR3 sequences, 13% to 15% being singletons. Sequencing used PBMCs. These receptors came from a woman between 45 and 60 years old in good health.

This clonotype was detected many times. The chain uses TRBV5-1 and TRBJ2-2; 7 nucleotides match TRBD1. In germline, CDR1 is SGHRS, CDR2 YFSETQ. Losses at the gene ends were 2 bases for V and 4 bases for J; bases not matched to a gene: 8. The CDR3 covers 16 residues. DNA of the CDR3: TGCGCCAGCAGCTTAGGGACAGTGAGGAGCACCGGGGAGCTGTTTTTT. Amino acids: CASSLGTVRSTGELFF.

The rearrangement links TRBV2 to TRBJ1-1; no definite D call. Germline CDR1 and CDR2: SNHLY and FYNNEI. Deletions cut 2 bases from V and 4 bases from J, with 14 bases between. This CDR3 contains 15 residues. The CDR3 region has the DNA TGTGCCAGCAGTGAATCAAGCCTTCCGGCCACTGAAGCTTTCTTT. It codes for CASSESSLPATEAFF.

This clonotype was counted ten times or more. This chain links TRBV12-3 or TRBV12-4 with TRBJ2-7, with D unclear. V was pared by 5 bases and J by 5 bases, with 19 bases between. The CDR3 loop spans 15 amino acids. CDR3 nucleotide sequence: TGTGCCAGCAGTCCTCCAATACAGCCTTCCCACGAGCAGTACTTC. It translates to CASSPPIQPSHEQYF.

This clonotype was observed at least ten times. CDR3 region: CASEFPGDTQYF. CDR3 DNA: TGTGCCAGCGAGTTTCCAGGAGATACGCAGTATTTT. The J gene is TRBJ2-3, the V gene TRBV5-5; D call uncertain. Germline CDR1 is SGHKS and CDR2 is YYEKEE (reference sequence). The length of the CDR3 is 12 residues. Trimming left V 7 bases short and J 5 bases short, with 11 bases between.

This clonotype was counted a few times. A much larger clone sits a single nucleotide away, making a read error possible. The chain links TRBV29-1 to TRBJ2-7, with a tentative D call TRBD2 (6 bases). CDR3 size: 12 residues. CDR1 and CDR2 from the germline V gene are SQVTM and ANQGSEA. The CDR3 protein is CIVEEGSYEQYF. For the CDR3, the DNA is TGCATCGTTGAGGAGGGAAGCTACGAGCAGTACTTC.

The V gene is TRBV28, the J gene TRBJ2-3; D not resolved. Germline lookup yields CDR1 MDHEN and CDR2 SYDVKM. Trimming took 6 bases from V and 3 from J, leaving 16 bases between them. This CDR3 has 15 residues. In DNA form, the CDR3 reads TGTGCCAGCAGGAGTGCGCGGATCGGGACAGATACGCAGTATTTT. Its protein is CASRSARIGTDTQYF.

Only a few counts were recorded for this clonotype. This chain connects TRBV12-3 or TRBV12-4 to TRBJ1-5; 7 bases are a match to TRBD1. This CDR3 is 15 amino acids long. Trimming took 1 base from V and 2 from J; bases not matched to a gene: 2. CDR3 nucleotides: TGTGCCAGCAGTTTAGAGGGGGCAGGCAATCAGCCCCAGCATTTT. Amino acids: CASSLEGAGNQPQHF.

At least ten counts were recorded for this clonotype. The chain links TRBV20-1 to TRBJ2-4, with D uncertain. The CDR3 contains 14 residues. V lost 5 bases to trimming and J lost 0 bases, with 11 bases between them. Germline-derived CDR1 and CDR2 are DFQATT and SNEGSKA (reference sequence). The CDR3 region has the DNA TGCAGTGCTTCCCACAGCCCAGCCAAAAACATTCAGTACTTC. It specifies CSASHSPAKNIQYF.

This clonotype has at least ten counts. The rearrangement uses TRBV28 and TRBJ1-6; D unclear. Looked up from germline, CDR1 is MDHEN and CDR2 is SYDVKM. The CDR3 covers 11 residues. Trimming pared 6 bases from V and 9 bases from J, leaving 6 bases between. CDR3 sequence: CASRTTSPLHF. CDR3 coding DNA: TGTGCCAGCAGGACAACTTCACCCCTCCACTTT.

This clonotype was detected only a few times. The chain links TRBV5-1 to TRBJ1-1, with D perhaps matching TRBD1 (6 bases). V lost 3 bases to trimming and J lost 1 base, with 13 bases between them. This CDR3 has 15 amino acids. The V gene's germline CDR1 is SGHRS and CDR2 YFSETQ. CDR3 loop: CASSWGGQPNTEAFF. Written as DNA, the CDR3 is TGCGCCAGCAGCTGGGGAGGACAGCCGAACACTGAAGCTTTCTTT.

This clonotype was counted ten times or more. This rearrangement joins TRBV5-1 to TRBJ2-2; 8 bases are shared with TRBD2. This CDR3 spans 15 amino acids. The J segment lost 4 bases and the V segment lost 5 bases, leaving 7 bases of the junction unmatched. Germline-derived CDR1 and CDR2 are SGHRS and YFSETQ. The CDR3 DNA sequence: TGCGCCAGCAGTCCCGGGCGGGGGGCCACCGGGGAGCTGTTTTTT. Its translation: CASSPGRGATGELFF.

This clonotype was counted many times. The CDR3 sequence: CASRGGGRGGDTQYF. In DNA, the CDR3 is TGTGCCAGCAGAGGGGGGGGCAGGGGAGGAGATACGCAGTATTTT. V is TRBV28 and J is TRBJ2-3, with D possibly TRBD2 on 7 matching bases. The CDR3 sequence is 15 residues long. Trimming cost V 6 bases and J 5 bases, with 18 bases left between them. Germline values: CDR1 MDHEN, CDR2 SYDVKM.

Ten or more counts support this clonotype. The chain uses TRBV20-1 and TRBJ2-1, with a possible D match to TRBD2 (6 bases). Germline CDR1 DFQATT, CDR2 SNEGSKA (reference sequence). Between the trimmed V and J ends, which lost 0 bases and 4 bases, there was a span of 16 bases. The CDR3 has 16 residues. DNA for the CDR3: TGCAGTGCTAGAGATCGGGGCGGGATCTTTTACAATGAGCAGTTCTTC. This encodes CSARDRGGIFYNEQFF.

This clonotype was recorded at least ten times. V usage is TRBV29-1 and J usage is TRBJ2-3; 7 bases agree with TRBD2. Germline CDR1 and CDR2: SQVTM and ANQGSEA. Trimming removed 7 bases from V and 2 bases from J; junction bases left unmatched: 12. CDR3 length: 15 amino acids. The CDR3: CSATLQRDDTDTQYF. CDR3 DNA: TGCAGCGCCACACTTCAGCGGGACGACACAGATACGCAGTATTTT.

The J gene is TRBJ2-3, the V gene TRBV6-4, with D perhaps TRBD2 (6 bases). CDR3 length: 14 residues. Germline CDR1 and CDR2: MRHNA and SNTAGT. Trimming shortened V by 6 bases and J by 3 bases, and 13 bases separated the two germline ends. This chain's CDR3 is CASSVVGGTDTQYF. CDR3 nucleotides: TGTGCCAGCAGCGTAGTGGGGGGTACAGATACGCAGTATTTT.

In this sample, this clonotype turned up many times. The chain employs TRBV6-6 and TRBJ1-1; the D gene is possibly TRBD1 (6 bases). This CDR3 comprises 16 residues. Germline V CDR1 and CDR2: MNHNY, SVGAGI (reference sequence). V lost 3 bases and J 1 base, leaving 15 bases between the germline ends. The CDR3 DNA reads TGTGCCAGCAGTTATCGGGGAGGGGGTGCGAACACTGAAGCTTTCTTT. This encodes CASSYRGGGANTEAFF.

The gene calls are TRBV11-2 and TRBJ1-1, with D hard to call. The germline V gene has CDR1 SGHAT and CDR2 FQNNGV. This CDR3 comprises 11 residues. The V end was cut by 5 bases, the J end by 8 bases, with 9 bases between. CDR3 in DNA: TGTGCCAGCAGCCCAGGTATCGAAGCTTTCTTT. As protein: CASSPGIEAFF.

This clonotype was found many times. The V call is TRBV5-1, the J call TRBJ2-1, with D hard to call. Trimming shortened V by 2 bases and J by 0 bases, and 12 bases separated the two germline ends. Germline CDR1 is SGHRS and CDR2 is YFSETQ. CDR3 length: 16 residues. The CDR3 spells CASSFQQASSYNEQFF. The CDR3 nucleotides read TGCGCCAGCAGCTTCCAGCAGGCAAGCTCCTACAATGAGCAGTTCTTC.

This clonotype was counted ten times or more. The chain employs TRBV7-6 and TRBJ2-3; 10 positions match TRBD2. Looked up from germline, CDR1 is SGHVS and CDR2 is FNYEAQ. Trimming cost V 2 bases and J 6 bases; bases outside gene matches: 8. This CDR3 is built from 16 residues. The CDR3 region has the DNA TGTGCCAGCAGCTTACTAGCGGGGGCTGTCTACGATACGCAGTATTTT. Protein: CASSLLAGAVYDTQYF.

A remark on this clonotype: One end of the junction varies from germline; a read error may be responsible. The V gene is TRBV5-1, the J gene TRBJ1-1; possible D gene TRBD1, 5 bases. Germline CDR1 reads SGHRS; CDR2 reads YFSETQ. The CDR3 length is 15 residues. CDR3: CTSSLEFGAGTEAFF. The CDR3 bases are TGCACCAGCAGCCTCGAGTTCGGGGCTGGGACTGAAGCTTTCTTT.

This clonotype appeared a single time. The junction does not match germline at one end; this may be a read error. This chain links TRBV6-5 with TRBJ1-5; no definite D call. There are 15 residues in the CDR3. Germline loops: CDR1 MNHEY, CDR2 SVGAGI. CDR3 in amino acids: CASRAVGRCNQPQHF. CDR3 coding DNA: TGTGCCAGCAGGGCCGTTGGTCGGTGCAATCAGCCACAGCATTTT.

This clonotype was counted at least ten times. The chain recombines TRBV20-1 with TRBJ2-7, with 11 positions matching TRBD2. CDR3 length equals 16 residues. The V gene end was trimmed by 2 bases and the J gene end by 0 bases; junction bases not matched to a gene: 6. Germline CDR1 and CDR2: DFQATT and SNEGSKA (reference sequence). CDR3 loop: CSARMTSGASSYEQYF. The DNA of the CDR3 is TGCAGTGCTAGAATGACTAGCGGGGCCAGCTCCTACGAGCAGTACTTC.

This clonotype was counted ten times or more. The chain uses TRBV5-1 and TRBJ2-2; TRBD2 aligns across 7 bases. J gave up 4 bases and V 5 bases, and 8 bases lay outside the gene matches. The CDR3 length is 15 residues. Germline V gene data show CDR1 as SGHRS and CDR2 as YFSETQ. The CDR3 loop reads CASRSRGDGTGELFF. The CDR3 DNA sequence: TGCGCCAGCAGGAGCCGGGGGGACGGCACCGGGGAGCTGTTTTTT.

Concerning this clonotype itself: A much more abundant neighbour one base away suggests this may be a read error. V and J are TRBV7-2 and TRBJ2-7, with 10 bases lining up with TRBD2. Germline V lookup: CDR1 SGHTA, CDR2 FQGNSA. This CDR3 region has 14 residues. Written as DNA, the CDR3 is TGTGCCAGCAGAAGGGGACTAGCGAGCTACGGGCAGTACTTC. Protein product: CASRRGLASYGQYF.

This clonotype was detected ten times or more. The V gene is TRBV12-3 or TRBV12-4, the J gene TRBJ1-1; no clear D. Deletions cut 6 bases from V and 3 bases from J, with 8 bases between. The CDR3 is 12 residues long. Written as DNA, the CDR3 is TGTGCCAGCAGGGGTCTTTACACTGAAGCTTTCTTT. This encodes CASRGLYTEAFF.

This clonotype came up many times. The rearrangement links TRBV9 to TRBJ1-2, with no clear D. V was shortened by 0 bases and J by 3 bases, with 9 bases between the two germline ends. The CDR3 runs to 14 residues. Per the germline V gene, CDR1 is SGDLS and CDR2 is YYNGEE. CDR3 sequence reads: CASSVEQNDYGYTF. CDR3 sequence (DNA): TGTGCCAGCAGCGTAGAACAGAATGACTATGGCTACACCTTC.

There are a few counts of this clonotype. The chain is built from TRBV6-2 or TRBV6-3 and TRBJ1-1; TRBD1 might be the D (5 bases). CDR3 length equals 19 residues. V was cut by 1 base and J by 1 base, with 22 bases left in between. Germline V CDR1 and CDR2: MNHEY, SVGEGT. This chain's CDR3 is CASSYLSGGTPYPNTEAFF. The CDR3 DNA reads as TGTGCCAGCAGTTACTTGTCCGGGGGGACTCCATATCCGAACACTGAAGCTTTCTTT.

This clonotype was observed many times. The rearrangement joins TRBV11-1 to TRBJ2-1; D might be TRBD2 (6 bases). The V gene lost 5 bases and the J gene lost 4 bases, with 21 bases spanning the gap. This CDR3 contains 17 residues. Germline V CDR1 and CDR2: SGHAT, FQDESV (reference sequence). This CDR3 reads CASSPRDGGGAYNEQFF. Written as DNA, the CDR3 is TGTGCCAGCAGCCCCCGAGACGGGGGAGGAGCTTACAATGAGCAGTTCTTC.